The 11 T cell receptor beta chains listed next were all sequenced from one sample in a study of siplizumab effects on memory and regulatory T cells. Using immunoSEQ multiplex PCR, the repertoire was profiled, and TCRdb retains in-frame clones only, with some absent. The data contain some 110,000 clones, roughly 91% of them seen just once; the ten biggest clones take up 0.25% to 0.35%. Sequenced sample: CD4+ T cells sorted from blood. The receptors here all came from a human donor in good health.

The chain employs TRBV5-1 and TRBJ1-1, with 8 bases fitting TRBD1. Per germline, CDR1 SGHRS and CDR2 YFSETQ. CDR3 length equals 14 residues. V dropped 4 bases and J dropped 1; count of bases not matched to a gene: 3. For the CDR3, the DNA is TGCGCCAGCAGCAGGGGACAGGCGAACACTGAAGCTTTCTTT. This encodes CASSRGQANTEAFF.

The chain uses TRBV7-8 and TRBJ2-5, with D uncertain. CDR1 is SGHVS, CDR2 FQNEAQ, per germline. V was shortened by 2 bases and J by 2 bases, with 9 bases between the two germline ends. CDR3 length equals 14 residues. CDR3 in DNA: TGTGCCAGCAGCTTAATCCTGGGGCAAGAGACCCAGTACTTC. Amino acid sequence: CASSLILGQETQYF.

V usage is TRBV4-2 and J usage is TRBJ1-1; unclear D gene. The CDR3 has 15 residues. V was trimmed by 0 bases and J by 6 bases, leaving 14 bases between them. In germline, CDR1 is LGHNA, CDR2 YNFKEQ. CDR3 amino acids: CASSQDSGRRAEAFF. In DNA form, the CDR3 reads TGTGCCAGCAGCCAAGATAGTGGGAGGCGGGCTGAAGCTTTCTTT.

The V and J genes are TRBV2 and TRBJ2-2, with D unresolved. Germline V gene data show CDR1 as SNHLY and CDR2 as FYNNEI. Trimming shortened V by 4 bases and J by 5 bases, and 14 bases separated the two germline ends. The CDR3 sequence is 15 residues long. The CDR3 DNA follows: TGTGCCAGCAGTGGGGCTATGATAGGGACCGGGGAGCTGTTTTTT. Its protein product is CASSGAMIGTGELFF.

This clone was recorded only once. V usage is TRBV18 and J usage is TRBJ2-7; 7 bases map to TRBD1. The length of the CDR3 is 13 residues. CDR1 is KGHSH, CDR2 LQKENI, per germline. The J segment lost 3 bases and the V segment lost 5 bases, leaving 4 bases of the junction unmatched. The CDR3 is CASSLGQVYEQYF. In DNA form, the CDR3 reads TGTGCCAGCTCATTAGGACAGGTCTACGAGCAGTACTTC.

The V gene is TRBV19, the J gene TRBJ1-6; D is unresolved. Germline-derived CDR1 and CDR2 are LNHDA and SQIVND (reference sequence). The V end was cut by 6 bases, the J end by 0 bases, with 12 bases between. The CDR3 has 16 amino acids. The CDR3 sequence is CASSTLRISYNSPLHF. The CDR3 DNA follows: TGTGCCAGTAGCACTCTACGGATCTCCTATAATTCACCCCTCCACTTT. The whole variable domain, filled in from reference TRBV19 and TRBJ1-6, reads DGGITQSPKYLFRKEGQNVTLSCEQNLNHDAMYWYRQDPGQGLRLIYYSQIVNDFQKGDIAEGYSVSREKKESFPLTVTSAQKNPTAFYLCASSTLRISYNSPLHFGNGTRLTVT.

The chain couples TRBV9 to TRBJ2-1; 10 nucleotides agree with TRBD2. The junction had 3 bases not matched to a gene; V was cut back by 5 bases and J by 1 base. Per germline, CDR1 SGDLS and CDR2 YYNGEE. This CDR3 has 15 residues. The CDR3 loop reads CASSTSGVSYNEQFF. The CDR3 bases are TGTGCCAGCAGTACTAGCGGGGTGTCCTACAATGAGCAGTTCTTC.

The chain links TRBV5-4 to TRBJ2-5; maybe TRBD1 (6 bases). The CDR3 consists of 15 residues. Germline CDR1 SGHNT, CDR2 YYREEE (reference sequence). V lost 4 bases, J lost 5 bases, and 18 bases lay in between. CDR3 DNA sequence: TGTGCCAGCAGCCGGCAGGGGCCCTTTGGGGAGACCCAGTACTTC. The encoded protein is CASSRQGPFGETQYF.

This chain uses TRBV25-1 with TRBJ2-5; D unclear. V shed 2 bases and J shed 5 bases, with 12 bases lying between them. In germline, CDR1 is MGHDK, CDR2 SYGVNS. The CDR3 is made up of 14 amino acids. The CDR3: CASSEGWVGETQYF. The CDR3 coding sequence is TGTGCCAGCAGTGAAGGCTGGGTTGGGGAGACCCAGTACTTC.

The V and J genes are TRBV7-8 and TRBJ2-1; 8 nucleotides align to TRBD2. V shed 1 base, J shed 4 bases, and the junction held 3 bases outside the gene matches. Per germline, CDR1 SGHVS and CDR2 FQNEAQ. The CDR3 runs 15 residues. CDR3 in amino acids: CASSLELAGYNEQFF. For the CDR3, the DNA is TGTGCCAGCAGCTTAGAGCTAGCGGGTTACAATGAGCAGTTCTTC. The variable domain in full, with the rest retrieved from reference TRBV7-8 and TRBJ2-1, is GAGVSQSPRYKVAKRGQDVALRCDPISGHVSLFWYQQALGQGPEFLTYFQNEAQLDKSGLPSDRFFAERPEGSVSTLKIQRTQQEDSAVYLCASSLELAGYNEQFFGPGTRLTVL.

J is TRBJ2-7 and V is TRBV19; possible D gene TRBD1, 6 bases. The ends were cut back, 4 bases at V and 0 bases at J, with 13 bases in the middle. CDR3 length: 15 residues. CDR1 and CDR2 from the germline V gene are LNHDA and SQIVND (reference sequence). CDR3 DNA: TGTGCCAGTAGTACGACAGGCTTTAGCTCCTACGAGCAGTACTTC. Translating it yields CASSTTGFSSYEQYF.